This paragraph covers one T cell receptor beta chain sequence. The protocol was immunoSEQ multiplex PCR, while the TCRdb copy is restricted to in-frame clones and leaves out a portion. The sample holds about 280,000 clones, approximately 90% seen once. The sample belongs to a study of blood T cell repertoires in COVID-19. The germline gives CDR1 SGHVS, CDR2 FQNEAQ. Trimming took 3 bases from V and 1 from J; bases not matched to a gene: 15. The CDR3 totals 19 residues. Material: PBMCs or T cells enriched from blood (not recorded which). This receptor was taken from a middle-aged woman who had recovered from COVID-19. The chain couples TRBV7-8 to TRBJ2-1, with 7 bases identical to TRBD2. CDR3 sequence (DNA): TGTGCCAGCAGCTTTGATAGGAATCGAGCGGGACCATCCTACAATGAGCAGTTCTTC. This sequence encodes CASSFDRNRAGPSYNEQFF.